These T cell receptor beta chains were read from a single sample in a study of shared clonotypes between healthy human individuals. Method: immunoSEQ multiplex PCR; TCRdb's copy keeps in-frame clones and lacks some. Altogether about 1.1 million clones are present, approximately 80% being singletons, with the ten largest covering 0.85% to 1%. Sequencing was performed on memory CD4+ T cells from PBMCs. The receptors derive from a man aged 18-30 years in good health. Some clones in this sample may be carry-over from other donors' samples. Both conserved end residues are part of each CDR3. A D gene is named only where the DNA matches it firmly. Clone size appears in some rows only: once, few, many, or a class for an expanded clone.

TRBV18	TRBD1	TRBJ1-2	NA	CASSPSQGASGYTF	TGTGCCAGCTCACCAAGCCAGGGGGCGAGTGGCTACACCTTC
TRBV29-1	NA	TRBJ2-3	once	CSVGDGTDTQYF	TGCAGCGTTGGGGACGGCACAGATACGCAGTATTTT
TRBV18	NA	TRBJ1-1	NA	CASSSMNTEAFF	TGTGCCAGCTCTAGCATGAACACTGAAGCTTTCTTT
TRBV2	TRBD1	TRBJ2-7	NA	CASRKGAWDEQYF	TGTGCCAGCAGGAAGGGGGCGTGGGACGAGCAGTACTTC
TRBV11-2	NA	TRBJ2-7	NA	CASSLEGGTSYEQYF	TGTGCCAGCAGCTTAGAAGGGGGGACCTCCTACGAGCAGTACTTC
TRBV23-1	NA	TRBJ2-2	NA	CASGRQPNTGELFF	TGCGCCAGTGGGAGGCAGCCGAACACCGGGGAGCTGTTTTTT
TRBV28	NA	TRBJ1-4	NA	CARSFSGFEKLFF	TGTGCCCGCAGTTTTTCGGGGTTCGAAAAACTGTTTTTT
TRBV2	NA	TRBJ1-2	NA	CASRERVNYGYTF	TGTGCCAGCAGGGAACGCGTTAACTATGGCTACACCTTC
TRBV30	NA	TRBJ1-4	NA	CAWGRTVTIEKLFF	TGTGCCTGGGGGCGGACAGTTACTATTGAAAAACTGTTTTTT
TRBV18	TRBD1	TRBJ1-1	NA	CASSPRQGAGMNTEAFF	TGTGCCAGCTCACCCAGACAGGGGGCGGGAATGAACACTGAAGCTTTCTTT
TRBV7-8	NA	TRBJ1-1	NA	CASRRTVNTEAFF	TGTGCCAGCAGACGGACAGTTAACACTGAAGCTTTCTTT
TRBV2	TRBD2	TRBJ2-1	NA	CASMAGVVTGEQFF	TGTGCCAGCATGGCGGGAGTGGTAACGGGGGAGCAGTTCTTC
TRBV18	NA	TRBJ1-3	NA	CASSPLTTVSGNTIYF	TGTGCCAGCTCACCTCTGACGACAGTCTCTGGAAACACCATATATTTT
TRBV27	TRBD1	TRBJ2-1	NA	CASSSDRAPGEQFF	TGTGCCAGCAGTTCAGACAGGGCCCCCGGTGAGCAGTTCTTC
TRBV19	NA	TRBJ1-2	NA	CASSIGTLDYGYTF	TGTGCCAGTAGTATAGGGACGCTGGACTATGGCTACACCTTC
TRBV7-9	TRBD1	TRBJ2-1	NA	CASSKGTGVQTYNEQFF	TGTGCCAGCAGCAAAGGGACAGGGGTACAGACCTACAATGAGCAGTTCTTC
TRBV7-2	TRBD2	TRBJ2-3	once	CASSSAGGTDTQYF	TGTGCCAGCAGCTCAGCGGGGGGAACAGATACGCAGTATTTT
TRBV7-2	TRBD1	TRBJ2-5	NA	CASSLIDRAIQYF	TGTGCCAGCAGCTTGATCGACAGGGCGATCCAGTACTTC
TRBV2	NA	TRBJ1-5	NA	CASSGVGVAQEPQHF	TGTGCCAGCAGTGGGGTAGGGGTAGCCCAAGAGCCCCAGCATTTT
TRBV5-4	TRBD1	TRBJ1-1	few	CASSKPTGEDGAEAFF	TGTGCCAGCAGCAAACCGACAGGGGAGGATGGGGCTGAAGCTTTCTTT
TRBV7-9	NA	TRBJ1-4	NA	CASPSEGRSPEKLFF	TGTGCCAGCCCCTCTGAAGGGCGATCGCCTGAAAAACTGTTTTTT
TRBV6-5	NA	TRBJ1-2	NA	CASGRSMGGYGYTF	TGTGCCAGCGGACGCTCGATGGGGGGATATGGCTACACCTTC
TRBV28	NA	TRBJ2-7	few	CASNGGRDWRYF	TGTGCCAGCAACGGAGGGCGGGATTGGAGGTACTTC
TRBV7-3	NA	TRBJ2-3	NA	CASSQLASRTDTQYF	TGTGCCAGCAGCCAGCTAGCGAGTCGCACAGATACGCAGTATTTT
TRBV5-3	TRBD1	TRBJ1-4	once	CARSPRKGAKGKLFF	TGTGCCAGAAGCCCTAGGAAGGGGGCTAAGGGAAAACTGTTTTTT
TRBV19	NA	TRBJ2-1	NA	CASSKGGTRDSYNEQFF	TGTGCCAGTAGTAAAGGTGGTACCCGGGACTCCTACAATGAGCAGTTCTTC
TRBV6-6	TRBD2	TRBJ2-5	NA	CASSRSGGGGTQYF	TGTGCCAGCAGTCGCAGCGGGGGCGGGGGGACCCAGTACTTC
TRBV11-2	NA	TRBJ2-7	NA	CASSLVGSRGYEQYF	TGTGCCAGCAGCTTAGTCGGCAGCCGGGGCTACGAGCAGTACTTC
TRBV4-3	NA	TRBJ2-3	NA	CASSPQTSMSFGNTQYF	TGCGCCAGCAGCCCGCAGACGTCGATGTCTTTTGGAAATACGCAGTATTTT
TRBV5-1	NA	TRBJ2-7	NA	CASSLASAVYEQYF	TGCGCCAGCAGCTTGGCTTCTGCGGTATACGAGCAGTACTTC
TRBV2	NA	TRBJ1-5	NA	CASRSTELGPQHF	TGTGCCAGCAGGTCGACGGAACTTGGGCCCCAGCATTTT
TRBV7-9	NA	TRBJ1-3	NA	CASSLGTSGNTIYF	TGTGCCAGCAGCCTCGGGACATCTGGAAACACCATATATTTT
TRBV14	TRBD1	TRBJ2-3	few	CASSPGTADTQYF	TGTGCCAGCAGCCCAGGGACAGCAGATACGCAGTATTTT
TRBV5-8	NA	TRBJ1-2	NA	CASSTHPPGGQGYTF	TGTGCCAGCAGCACCCACCCTCCAGGCGGGCAAGGCTACACCTTC
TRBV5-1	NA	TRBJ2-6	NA	CASSLGVSGANVLTF	TGTGCCAGCAGCCTGGGGGTCTCTGGGGCCAACGTCCTGACTTTC
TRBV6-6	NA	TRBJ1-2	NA	CASSYGWDYGYTF	TGTGCCAGCAGTTACGGGTGGGACTATGGCTACACCTTC
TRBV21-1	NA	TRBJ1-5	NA	CASIKPGRTTLRQPQHF	TGTGCCAGCATTAAACCGGGACGGACAACACTTAGGCAGCCCCAGCATTTT
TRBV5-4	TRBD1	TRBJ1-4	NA	CASSFRDRGTNEKLFF	TGTGCCAGCAGCTTTAGGGACAGGGGCACTAATGAAAAACTGTTTTTT
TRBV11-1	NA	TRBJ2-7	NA	CASSLDRAAYEQYF	TGTGCCAGCAGCTTAGACAGGGCAGCCTACGAGCAGTACTTC
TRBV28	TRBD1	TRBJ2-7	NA	CASSLVQGAGEQYF	TGTGCCAGCAGTTTAGTACAGGGGGCGGGGGAGCAGTACTTC
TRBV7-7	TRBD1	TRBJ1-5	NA	CASSLGGLTSNQPQHF	TGTGCCAGCAGCCTAGGGGGCCTTACGAGCAATCAGCCCCAGCATTTT
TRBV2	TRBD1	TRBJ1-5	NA	CASSEWDSKQPQHF	TGTGCCAGCAGTGAGTGGGACAGTAAACAGCCCCAGCATTTT
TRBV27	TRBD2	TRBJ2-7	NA	CASSLAGLAGRQQYF	TGTGCCAGCAGTTTAGCGGGACTAGCGGGCCGGCAGCAGTACTTC
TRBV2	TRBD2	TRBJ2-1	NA	CASSGLLGAGESYNEQFF	TGTGCCAGCAGTGGCCTCCTCGGAGCGGGAGAGTCCTACAATGAGCAGTTCTTC